Reported below is one T cell receptor (beta chain). This entry is derived from a study of blood T cell repertoires in COVID-19. Study context: Spain, Italy and the United States supplied samples that represented acute and convalescent COVID-19. PBMCs, B-cell-depleted T cells, or T cells were the source of the cDNA or gDNA that made up the material.

Authors' methods: Reference gene primer amplification yielded estimated nucleated cell counts. Produced via immunoSEQ multiplex PCR; TCRdb's table is partial and in-frame only. V and J calls plus clone size are reproduced from that table; the DNA served to infer D and trimming. The sample holds 300,000 to 400,000 clones, more than 70% seen once. The germline V gene has CDR1 LGHDT and CDR2 YNNKEL (reference sequence). V was shortened by 8 bases and J by 4 bases, with 17 bases between the two germline ends. This CDR3 contains 14 residues. The rearrangement uses TRBV3-1 (or the pseudogene TRBV3-2) and TRBJ1-1, with unresolved D. This receptor was obtained from a woman aged 45-65 years who had recovered from COVID-19. The sequenced material came from peripheral blood. The CDR3 sequence: CASVLLGGGTEAFF. CDR3 DNA sequence: TGTGCCAGCGTACTTTTAGGCGGAGGCACTGAAGCTTTCTTT.